This passage covers 19 T cell receptor beta chains from one sample sequenced in a study of beta chain features in type 1 diabetes. Study observations and caveats: A moderate, significant TCRB CDR3 shortening appeared in type 1 diabetes across four CD4+ subsets.

These receptors are not linked to any known antigen. The entirety of the isolated RNA underwent reverse transcription, so expressed TCRB transcripts were sequenced. Assay used: immunoSEQ multiplex PCR; TCRdb lists only in-frame clones, some missing. This table holds about 150,000 clones, about 10% found once. Sequencing input: central memory CD4+ T cells from blood. The receptor source for this set is a woman aged 25 to 39 with type 1 diabetes.

The chain joins TRBV6-6 to TRBJ2-7; D is perhaps TRBD2 (5 bases). This CDR3 spans 14 amino acids. Looked up from germline, CDR1 is MNHNY and CDR2 is SVGAGI (reference sequence). V lost 5 bases and J 5 bases, leaving 16 bases between the germline ends. In DNA, the CDR3 is TGTGCCAGCAGTAATCCCCGGCTGAGGGACGAGCAGTACTTC. It yields the protein CASSNPRLRDEQYF.

The V gene is TRBV30, the J gene TRBJ2-1; 7 bases fit TRBD2. The CDR3 runs to 14 residues. Trimming removed 2 bases from V and 7 bases from J; junction bases left unmatched: 8. Germline lookup yields CDR1 GTSNPN and CDR2 SVGIG (reference sequence). This CDR3 is CAWSISGGSNEQFF. The DNA of the CDR3 is TGTGCCTGGAGTATATCGGGAGGATCGAATGAGCAGTTCTTC.

J is TRBJ2-2 and V is TRBV18, with 7 bases identical to TRBD1. Germline CDR1 KGHSH, CDR2 LQKENI. Trimming at V came to 3 bases and at J to 1 base, leaving 8 bases not matched to a gene. The CDR3 is 17 amino acids. The CDR3, as DNA: TGTGCCAGCTCACCCAACTCGGGACAGTTGAACACCGGGGAGCTGTTTTTT. Translating it yields CASSPNSGQLNTGELFF.

V is TRBV25-1 and J is TRBJ1-5, with D perhaps matching TRBD1 (6 bases). Germline lookup yields CDR1 MGHDK and CDR2 SYGVNS. The V and J ends lost 3 bases and 6 bases respectively, with 9 bases between them. This CDR3 is 13 amino acids long. The CDR3 sequence: CASSDRGAQPQHF. Written as DNA, the CDR3 is TGTGCCAGCAGTGACAGGGGAGCTCAGCCCCAGCATTTT.

The chain couples TRBV30 to TRBJ2-5; D is undetermined. The V gene's germline CDR1 is GTSNPN and CDR2 SVGIG (reference sequence). V was clipped by 2 bases and J by 5 bases, with 6 bases between them. This CDR3 region has 11 residues. CDR3 protein: CAWSLGETQYF. The CDR3 DNA follows: TGTGCCTGGAGTCTCGGGGAGACCCAGTACTTC.

The chain combines TRBV4-1 with TRBJ2-5; the D gene is possibly TRBD1 (5 bases). CDR3 length: 15 amino acids. Trimming left V 4 bases short and J 4 bases short, with 16 bases between. Germline V lookup: CDR1 MGHRA, CDR2 YSYEKL. DNA of the CDR3: TGCGCCAGCAGCCGAACATTCCTGGGGCGAGAGACCCAGTACTTC. Translation gives CASSRTFLGRETQYF.

This clone was observed a few times. CDR3 nucleotides: TGTGCCAGCAGCTCTGGGACTTTCTCCACAGATACGCAGTATTTT. Protein product: CASSSGTFSTDTQYF. This chain uses TRBV7-3 with TRBJ2-3; D is perhaps TRBD2 (6 bases). CDR1 and CDR2 from the germline V gene are SGHTA and FQGTGA. The V end lost 4 bases, the J end lost 2 bases, and 13 bases lay between the germline ends. The CDR3 runs to 15 residues.

The chain joins TRBV6-5 to TRBJ2-4, with D tentatively TRBD2 (7 bases). Trimming cost V 6 bases and J 8 bases, with 14 bases left between them. Germline lookup yields CDR1 MNHEY and CDR2 SVGAGI. The CDR3 is made up of 13 amino acids. Here the CDR3 DNA reads TGTGCCAGCAGGCAAAGGGGGGGCTACATTCAGTACTTC. Residues: CASRQRGGYIQYF.

CDR3 DNA sequence: TGTGCCAGTAGTGTAACAGGGAAAGAGCGCTACGAGCAGTACTTC. This gives the protein CASSVTGKERYEQYF. The chain combines TRBV19 with TRBJ2-7; D is possibly TRBD1 (6 bases). Germline assignment: CDR1 LNHDA and CDR2 SQIVND (reference sequence). Trimming took off 5 bases at V and 3 bases at J, with 17 bases between the two ends. This CDR3 contains 15 residues.

This clone showed up just a few times. The gene calls are TRBV4-1 and TRBJ2-1, with TRBD2 matching over 9 bases. This CDR3 has 15 amino acids. The trim removed 5 bases at V and 12 bases at J, leaving 14 bases unmatched. CDR1 MGHRA and CDR2 YSYEKL come from the germline V gene. DNA for the CDR3: TGCGCCAGCAGCTATACTTCGGACCCGGGACTAGCGCAGTTCTTC. Translating it yields CASSYTSDPGLAQFF.

The table lists this clone with a few counts. The gene calls are TRBV30 and TRBJ1-2; D might be TRBD1 (6 bases). Germline lookup yields CDR1 GTSNPN and CDR2 SVGIG (reference sequence). The CDR3 sequence is 12 residues long. V dropped 4 bases and J dropped 7 bases, with 13 bases sitting between them. The CDR3 DNA reads TGTGCCTGGACCGAAGACAGGTCTGGCTACACCTTC. This gives the protein CAWTEDRSGYTF.

This clone came up a few times. V and J are TRBV29-1 and TRBJ2-1, with 10 bases fitting TRBD1. The CDR3 has 12 amino acids. From germline, CDR1 is SQVTM and CDR2 ANQGSEA. After removal of 8 bases from V and 8 bases from J, the junction contained 6 bases not matched to a gene. The CDR3 region is CSLGQGSHEQFF. The DNA for the CDR3 is TGCAGCTTGGGACAGGGGTCCCATGAGCAGTTCTTC.

This chain connects TRBV21-1 to TRBJ1-1; the table names TRBD1, a call not compared with the DNA. TRBV21-1 is a documented pseudogene. The CDR3 length is 17 residues. The CDR3 here is CASSKGGWDRWNTEAFF. CDR3 DNA: TGTGCCAGCAGCAAGGGAGGTTGGGACAGGTGGAACACTGAAGCTTTCTTT.

This clone appeared a few times. This chain connects TRBV7-8 to TRBJ1-2; D is unresolved. Looked up from germline, CDR1 is SGHVS and CDR2 is FQNEAQ. V lost 7 bases and J 4 bases, leaving 10 bases between the germline ends. This CDR3 spans 12 amino acids. CDR3 loop: CASTKEGYGYTF. The DNA for the CDR3 is TGTGCCAGCACCAAAGAGGGCTATGGCTACACCTTC.

This clone was seen ten or more times. The chain couples TRBV28 to TRBJ2-4; 10 bases match TRBD1. Germline V lookup: CDR1 MDHEN, CDR2 SYDVKM. Unmatched junction bases numbered 9, after V lost 6 bases and J lost 7 bases. This CDR3 region has 15 residues. The DNA of the CDR3 is TGTGCCAGCAGGTGGACAGGGGGTCGTTTGAACATTCAGTACTTC. Protein sequence: CASRWTGGRLNIQYF.

V gene TRBV18 combines with J gene TRBJ2-3; D ambiguous. Germline values: CDR1 KGHSH, CDR2 LQKENI. Deletions cut 7 bases from V and 6 bases from J, with 11 bases between. CDR3 length equals 12 residues. Here the CDR3 DNA reads TGTGCCAGCTTCCACCGGGTTGATACGCAGTATTTT. Its translation is CASFHRVDTQYF. Full variable domain (outside the CDR3, taken from reference TRBV18 and TRBJ2-3): NAGVMQNPRHLVRRRGQEARLRCSPMKGHSHVYWYRQLPEEGLKFMVYLQKENIIDESGMPKERFSAEFPKEGPSILRIQQVVRGDSAAYFCASFHRVDTQYFGPGTRLTVL.

This clone was seen only a few times. V gene TRBV6-1 combines with J gene TRBJ2-1; D gene uncertain. Trimming shortened V by 6 bases and J by 8 bases, and 14 bases separated the two germline ends. Germline V gene data show CDR1 as MNHNS and CDR2 as SASEGT. This CDR3 has 13 residues. CDR3 DNA sequence: TGTGCCAGCAGGCAGTTGAAGATTGATGAGCAGTTCTTC. It encodes CASRQLKIDEQFF.

This clone occurred a few times. V and J are TRBV5-1 and TRBJ2-2, with 8 nucleotides matching TRBD2. The CDR3 sequence is 14 residues long. Per germline, CDR1 SGHRS and CDR2 YFSETQ. J was trimmed by 3 bases and V by 6 bases; bases with no gene match: 4. DNA for the CDR3: TGCGCCAGCAAGGGACTAGGTGACACCGGGGAGCTGTTTTTT. This gives the protein CASKGLGDTGELFF.

The sample holds many counts of this clone. In the same sample, other DNA sequences code for this CDR3. The V and J genes are TRBV18 and TRBJ1-1; 9 bases are shared with TRBD1. The CDR3 totals 14 residues. Germline V gene lookup returns CDR1 KGHSH and CDR2 LQKENI. Trimming cost V 6 bases and J 3 bases; bases outside gene matches: 5. In DNA form, the CDR3 reads TGTGCCAGCTCCCAGGGACAGGGAGACACTGAAGCTTTCTTT. As protein: CASSQGQGDTEAFF.